This T cell receptor beta chain was sequenced in a study of CD8 T cells in ankylosing spondylitis. Study-wide points: Matched ankylosing spondylitis synovial fluid reportedly contained a significantly enriched population of disease-linked clones. Relatively rare in peripheral blood, disease-linked clones were also CD8+. Fewer than ten highly homologous variants made up a TCR beta motif, and this motif appeared characteristic of ankylosing spondylitis blood.

Using quantitative 5'-RACE with molecular barcodes, the authors made TCR beta libraries. TCRdb reanalysed the 5' RACE reads using MiXCR and keeps one entry per CDR3 protein. The sample lists 350,000 or so distinct CDR3 sequences, approximately 10% occurring once. V lost 0 bases and J lost 5, with 11 bases in between. The CDR3 has 14 residues. CDR1 and CDR2 from the germline V gene are SGHRS and YFSETQ. This clonotype was detected ten times or more. Its target is not known. Source material: blood, either unsorted or a sorted T cell fraction (not recorded which). The genes are TRBV5-1 and TRBJ1-1; no clear D. This TCR came from a female donor with ankylosing spondylitis or in good health (not recorded which). The CDR3 is CASSLEGRGTEAFF. CDR3 coding DNA: TGCGCCAGCAGCTTGGAAGGGAGAGGGACTGAAGCTTTCTTT.